This T cell receptor (beta chain) was sequenced during a study of T cell responses to AZD1222 COVID-19 vaccine. Repertoires were generated with immunoSEQ multiplex PCR, while TCRdb's copy carries only in-frame clones and drops some. The sample has approximately 90,000 clones, around 90% seen once. From germline, CDR1 is LGHNA and CDR2 YSLEER. The ends were cut back, 0 bases at V and 9 bases at J, with 9 bases in the middle. The length of the CDR3 is 13 residues. In this sample, this clone turned up once. This sample comprised peripheral blood, obtained on day 0 of AZD1222 vaccination. This receptor was obtained from an adult in good health. The chain recombines TRBV4-3 with TRBJ2-1, with D possibly matching TRBD2 (5 bases). The DNA for the CDR3 is TGCGCCAGCAGCCAAGAGATGGGAGCTGAGCAGTTCTTC. It yields the protein CASSQEMGAEQFF.